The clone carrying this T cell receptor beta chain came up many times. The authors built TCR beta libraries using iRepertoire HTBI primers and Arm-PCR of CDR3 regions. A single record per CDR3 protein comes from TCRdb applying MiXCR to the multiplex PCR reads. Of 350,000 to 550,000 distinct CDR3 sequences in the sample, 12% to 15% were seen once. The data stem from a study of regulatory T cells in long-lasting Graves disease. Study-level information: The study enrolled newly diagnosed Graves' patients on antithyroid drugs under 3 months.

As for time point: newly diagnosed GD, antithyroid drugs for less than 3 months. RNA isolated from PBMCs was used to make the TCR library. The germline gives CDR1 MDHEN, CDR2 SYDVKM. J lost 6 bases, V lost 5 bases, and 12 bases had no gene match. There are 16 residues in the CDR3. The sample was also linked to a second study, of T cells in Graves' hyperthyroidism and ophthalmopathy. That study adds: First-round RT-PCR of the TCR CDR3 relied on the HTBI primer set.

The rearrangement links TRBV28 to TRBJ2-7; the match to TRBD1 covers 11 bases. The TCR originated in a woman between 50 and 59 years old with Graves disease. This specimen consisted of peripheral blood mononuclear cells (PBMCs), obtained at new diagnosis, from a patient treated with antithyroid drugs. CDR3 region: CASSSGQGAPTGEQYF. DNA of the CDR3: TGTGCCAGCAGTAGCGGACAGGGGGCCCCAACGGGCGAGCAGTACTTC.